This paragraph reports one T cell receptor (beta chain). This sample stems from a study of cytomegalovirus exposure and HLA in healthy donors. The repertoire was sequenced with immunoSEQ multiplex PCR; TCRdb's copy has only in-frame clones and lacks some. The table has about 220,000 clones, over 80% seen once. This sequence was found in a woman younger than 30 in good health and CMV-seronegative. Sequences were obtained from PBMCs.

The CDR3 protein is CASSNVRDSGREQYF. CDR3 coding DNA: TGTGCCAGCAGCAATGTCCGGGACAGTGGTCGGGAGCAGTACTTC. This chain links TRBV5-6 with TRBJ2-7; 7 bases match TRBD1. This CDR3 region has 15 residues. Per the germline V gene, CDR1 is SGHDT and CDR2 is YYEEEE. The V segment lost 4 bases and the J segment 7 bases; nucleotides outside the gene matches: 14.